This TCR beta chain was sequenced during a study of blood T cells in healthy people across ages. Germline loops: CDR1 DFQATT, CDR2 SNEGSKA (reference sequence). CDR3 length equals 15 residues. Between the trimmed V and J ends, which lost 6 bases and 8 bases, there was a span of 25 bases. Sample-barcoded 5' priming and a J-beta primer mix drove a second PCR of roughly 6 to 12 cycles. TCRdb independently ran MiXCR on the 5' RACE reads; one entry per CDR3 protein. The sample holds approximately 1,000,000 distinct CDR3 sequences, 30% to 40% seen once. The sample comprised blood. The clonotype comes from a man aged 18 to 30 in good health. The V and J genes are TRBV20-1 and TRBJ1-1, with D maybe TRBD1 (6 bases). The CDR3 here is CSALGGGNVDREAFF. CDR3 coding DNA: TGCAGTGCCCTGGGGGGGGGCAATGTAGATCGGGAAGCTTTCTTT.